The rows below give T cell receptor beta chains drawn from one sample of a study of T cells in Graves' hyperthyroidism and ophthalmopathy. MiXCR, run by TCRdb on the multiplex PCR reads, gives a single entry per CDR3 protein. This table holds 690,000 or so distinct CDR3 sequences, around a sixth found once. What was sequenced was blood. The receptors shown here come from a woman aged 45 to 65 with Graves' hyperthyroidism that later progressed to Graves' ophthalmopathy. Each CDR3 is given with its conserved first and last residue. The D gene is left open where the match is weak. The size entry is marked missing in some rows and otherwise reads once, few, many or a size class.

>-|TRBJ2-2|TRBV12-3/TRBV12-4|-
CASSLVAGTGELFF
TGTGCCAGCAGTTTAGTGGCAGGGACCGGGGAGCTGTTTTTT
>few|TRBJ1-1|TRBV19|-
CASSNRNVLHPGTEAFF
TGTGCCAGTAGTAATCGGAACGTCTTACACCCCGGCACTGAAGCTTTCTTT
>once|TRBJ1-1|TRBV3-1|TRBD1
CASSQVPRDSGTSEAFF
TGTGCCAGCAGCCAAGTGCCCAGGGACAGCGGAACTTCTGAAGCTTTCTTT
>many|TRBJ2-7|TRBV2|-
CASSDTVYEQYF
TGTGCCAGCAGCGACACAGTTTACGAGCAGTACTTC
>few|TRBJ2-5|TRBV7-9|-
CASSLVLATEETQYF
TGTGCCAGCAGCTTAGTATTGGCTACTGAAGAGACCCAGTACTTC
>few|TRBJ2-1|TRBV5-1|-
CASTLESTASYNEQFF
TGCGCCAGCACTTTGGAATCGACAGCTAGCTACAATGAGCAGTTCTTC
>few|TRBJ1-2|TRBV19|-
CASSIRTSEGYTF
TGTGCCAGTAGTATTAGGACCAGTGAAGGCTACACCTTC
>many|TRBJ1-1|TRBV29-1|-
CSVWDRANTEAFF
TGCAGCGTTTGGGACCGAGCGAACACTGAAGCTTTCTTT
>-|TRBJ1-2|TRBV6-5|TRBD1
CASSYSPGQGTSNGYTF
TGTGCCAGCAGTTACTCGCCGGGACAGGGGACTTCCAATGGCTACACCTTC
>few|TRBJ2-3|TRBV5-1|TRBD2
CASSYEGTSIKDTQYF
TGCGCCAGCAGCTACGAGGGGACTAGCATTAAGGATACGCAGTATTTT
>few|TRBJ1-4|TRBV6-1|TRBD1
CASSLLQGTNEKLFF
TGTGCCAGCAGTTTACTACAGGGGACTAATGAAAAACTGTTTTTT
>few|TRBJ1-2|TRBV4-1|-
CASSLDDRHTGGYTF
TGCGCCAGCAGCCTCGATGACAGGCACACAGGGGGCTACACCTTC
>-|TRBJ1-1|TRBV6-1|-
CASSPGTTMNTEAFF
TGTGCCAGCAGTCCAGGGACTACTATGAACACTGAAGCTTTCTTT
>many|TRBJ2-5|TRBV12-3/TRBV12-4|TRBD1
CASRSTGTGGVRSQETQYF
TGTGCCAGCAGATCAACCGGGACAGGGGGCGTCCGGTCCCAAGAGACCCAGTACTTC
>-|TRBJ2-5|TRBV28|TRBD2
CASSSSERRGAPETQYF
TGTGCCAGCAGTTCCTCCGAAAGGCGGGGGGCCCCGGAGACCCAGTACTTC
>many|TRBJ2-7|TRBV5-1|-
CASSITTGNYEQYF
TGCGCCAGCAGCATAACAACAGGGAACTACGAGCAGTACTTC
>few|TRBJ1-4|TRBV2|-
CASCPLTTNEKLFF
TGTGCCAGTTGCCCTTTAACAACTAATGAAAAACTGTTTTTT
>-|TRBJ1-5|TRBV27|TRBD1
CASRPQGDYSNQPQHF
TGTGCCAGCCGCCCTCAGGGGGACTATAGCAATCAGCCCCAGCATTTT
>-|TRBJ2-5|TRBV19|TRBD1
CASSTRQGRGETQYF
TGTGCCAGTAGTACAAGACAGGGGAGAGGGGAGACCCAGTACTTC
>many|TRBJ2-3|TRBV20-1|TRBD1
CSARVTGAEDTQYF
TGCAGTGCTAGAGTGACAGGGGCGGAAGATACGCAGTATTTT
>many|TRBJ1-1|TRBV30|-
CAWSGGQLAFF
TGTGCCTGGAGCGGTGGGCAATTAGCTTTCTTT
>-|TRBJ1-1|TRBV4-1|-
CASSHALAEGTEAFF
TGCGCCAGCAGCCATGCTTTAGCGGAGGGCACTGAAGCTTTCTTT
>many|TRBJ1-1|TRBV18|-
CASSPSGGQGTEAFF
TGTGCCAGCTCACCATCCGGGGGGCAGGGCACTGAAGCTTTCTTT
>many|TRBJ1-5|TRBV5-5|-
CASSARTVGNQPQHF
TGTGCCAGCAGCGCAAGGACAGTCGGCAATCAGCCCCAGCATTTT
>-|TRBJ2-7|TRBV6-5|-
CASSYDPVGEQYF
TGTGCCAGCAGTTACGATCCCGTCGGGGAGCAGTACTTC
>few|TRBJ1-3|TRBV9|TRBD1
CASNRGDSGNTIYF
TGTGCCAGCAACAGGGGCGACTCTGGAAACACCATATATTTT
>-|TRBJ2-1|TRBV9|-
CASSVEGNEQFF
TGTGCCAGCAGCGTAGAGGGTAATGAGCAGTTCTTC
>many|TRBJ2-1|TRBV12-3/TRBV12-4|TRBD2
CASSLTSGGANEQFF
TGCGCCAGCAGCCTGACTAGCGGGGGGGCCAATGAGCAGTTCTTC
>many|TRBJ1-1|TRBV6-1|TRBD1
CASQKTGSLEAFF
TGTGCCAGCCAGAAGACAGGGTCTCTTGAAGCTTTCTTT
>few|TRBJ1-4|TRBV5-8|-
CASSLEAGDEKLFF
TGTGCCAGCAGCTTGGAGGCAGGGGATGAAAAACTGTTTTTT
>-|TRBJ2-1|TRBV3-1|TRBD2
CASSQETLAGAQYNEQFF
TGTGCCAGCAGCCAAGAGACCCTAGCGGGGGCCCAGTACAATGAGCAGTTCTTC
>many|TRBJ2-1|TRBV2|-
CASSDEAGVWNEQFF
TGTGCCAGCAGTGATGAGGCAGGGGTTTGGAATGAGCAGTTCTTC
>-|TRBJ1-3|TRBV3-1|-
CASSHVSGNTIYF
TGTGCCAGCAGCCATGTCTCTGGAAACACCATATATTTT
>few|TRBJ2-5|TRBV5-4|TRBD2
CASSFKRGGETQYF
TGTGCCAGCAGCTTTAAGCGGGGTGGGGAGACCCAGTACTTC
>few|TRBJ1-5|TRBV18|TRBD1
CASSPDRGQPQHF
TGTGCCAGCTCACCTGACAGGGGCCAGCCCCAGCATTTT
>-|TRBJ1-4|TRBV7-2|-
CASSFNVRAELNEKLFF
TGTGCCAGCAGCTTCAATGTCAGGGCGGAACTGAATGAAAAACTGTTTTTT
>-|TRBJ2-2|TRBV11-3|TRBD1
CASSLATGVTGELFF
TGTGCCAGCAGCTTAGCGACAGGGGTAACCGGGGAGCTGTTTTTT
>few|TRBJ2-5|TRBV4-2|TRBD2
CASGRGGSETQYF
TGTGCCAGCGGTCGCGGGGGGTCCGAGACCCAGTACTTC
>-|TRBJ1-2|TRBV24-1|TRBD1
CATRATGDPNYGYTF
TGTGCCACCAGGGCGACAGGGGATCCTAACTATGGCTACACCTTC
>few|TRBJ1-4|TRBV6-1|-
CASASLSTGGEKLFF
TGTGCCAGCGCTTCCCTATCCACCGGGGGTGAAAAACTGTTTTTT
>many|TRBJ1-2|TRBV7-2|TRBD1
CASSSADRATYGYTF
TGTGCCAGCAGCTCGGCGGACAGGGCCACCTATGGCTACACCTTC
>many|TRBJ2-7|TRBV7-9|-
CASSLESRRYEQYF
TGTGCCAGCAGCTTAGAATCCCGGCGCTACGAGCAGTACTTC
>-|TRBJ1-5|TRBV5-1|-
CASSLNAGQGNQPQHF
TGCGCCAGCAGCTTAAACGCAGGTCAGGGCAATCAGCCCCAGCATTTT
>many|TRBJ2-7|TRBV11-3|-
CASSLGDDYEQYF
TGTGCCAGCAGCTTAGGGGACGACTACGAGCAGTACTTC
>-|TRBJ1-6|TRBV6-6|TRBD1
CASSYIQGANSPLHF
TGTGCCAGCAGTTACATTCAGGGGGCCAATTCACCCCTCCACTTT
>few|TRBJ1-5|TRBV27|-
CASSNTRDSNQPQHF
TGTGCCAGCAGTAACACAAGAGATAGCAATCAGCCCCAGCATTTT
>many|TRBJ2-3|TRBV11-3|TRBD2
CASSFHLAGVTDTQYF
TGTGCCAGCAGCTTTCATCTAGCGGGAGTCACAGATACGCAGTATTTT
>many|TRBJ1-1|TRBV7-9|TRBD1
CASKNRDSLNTEAFF
TGTGCCAGTAAGAACCGGGACAGCTTGAACACTGAAGCTTTCTTT
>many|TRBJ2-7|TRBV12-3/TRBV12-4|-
CASSLQHAYEQYF
TGTGCCAGCAGTTTACAGCATGCCTACGAGCAGTACTTC
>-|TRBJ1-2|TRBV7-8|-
CASSLVEDGGYTF
TGTGCCAGCAGCCTGGTGGAGGACGGTGGCTACACCTTC
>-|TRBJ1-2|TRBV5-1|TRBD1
CASSLGDRDYGYTF
TGCGCCAGCAGCTTGGGGGACAGGGACTATGGCTACACCTTC
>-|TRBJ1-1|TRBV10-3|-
CAHSRGSGVNTEAFF
TGTGCCCACTCCAGAGGGTCGGGGGTGAACACTGAAGCTTTCTTT
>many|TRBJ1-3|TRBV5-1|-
CASSLQGRGGNTIYF
TGCGCCAGCAGCTTACAGGGTCGGGGAGGAAACACCATATATTTT
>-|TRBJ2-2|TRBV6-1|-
CASSRRAMARTDTGELFF
TGTGCCAGCAGTCGAAGGGCTATGGCACGGACGGACACCGGGGAGCTGTTTTTT